The 30 T cell receptor beta chains below were found in one sample sequenced in a study of human thymus T cells. Thymus was obtained from resections taken during corrective heart surgery. TCRdb's copy holds only in-frame clones and misses some; the assay was immunoSEQ multiplex PCR. The sample lists tens of thousands of clones; around 96% were seen once. The material sequenced was thymus tissue. These receptors were collected from a boy in the first two years of life with a congenital heart defect but otherwise immunologically healthy.

The chain has TRBV4-2 and TRBJ2-3; D tentatively reads TRBD1 or TRBD2 (5 bases each). Between the trimmed V and J ends, which lost 3 bases and 7 bases, there was a span of 14 bases. In germline, CDR1 is LGHNA, CDR2 YNFKEQ. The CDR3 covers 14 residues. CDR3 in DNA: TGTGCCAGCAGCCAGGGACCCCTTATGAATACGCAGTATTTT. Translating it yields CASSQGPLMNTQYF.

V is TRBV28 and J is TRBJ1-2; the D is unclear. Germline V gene data show CDR1 as MDHEN and CDR2 as SYDVKM. The CDR3 contains 11 residues. V lost 3 bases and J lost 8, with 7 bases in between. The CDR3 here is CASSFSGGYTF. Written as DNA, the CDR3 is TGTGCCAGCAGTTTTTCCGGGGGCTACACCTTC.

The rearrangement joins TRBV20-1 to TRBJ2-7; D gene ambiguous. The CDR3 covers 11 residues. Trimming removed 0 bases from V and 6 bases from J, with 6 bases in between. Germline loops: CDR1 DFQATT, CDR2 SNEGSKA (reference sequence). The CDR3 region has the DNA TGCAGTGCTAGAGATGAGGTCGAGCAGTACTTC. It encodes CSARDEVEQYF.

The chain has TRBV11-3 and TRBJ2-7; 10 bases are a match to TRBD1. The V gene's germline CDR1 is SGHNT and CDR2 YENEEA. V gave up 5 bases and J gave up 4 bases; unmatched junction bases: 5. CDR3 length: 14 residues. The CDR3: CASSGDRGLYEQYF. The CDR3 coding sequence is TGTGCCAGCAGCGGTGACAGGGGGCTATACGAGCAGTACTTC.

The CDR3 region has the DNA TGTGCCAGCAGCCCACCCCCGTACTCAGGGTTAAGGCACGAGCAGTACTTC. Its protein product is CASSPPPYSGLRHEQYF. The chain carries TRBV4-2 and TRBJ2-7; D perhaps matches TRBD1 (5 bases). V lost 4 bases, J lost 5 bases, and 24 bases lay in between. The CDR3 totals 17 residues. The germline V gene has CDR1 LGHNA and CDR2 YNFKEQ.

V gene TRBV15 combines with J gene TRBJ2-7; D is perhaps TRBD1 (6 bases). Germline CDR1 is LNHNV and CDR2 is YYDKDF (reference sequence). There are 16 residues in the CDR3. V lost 4 bases and J lost 1, with 17 bases in between. The CDR3 bases are TGTGCCACCAGCAACAACAGGGAGCGAGGGTCCTACGAGCAGTACTTC. This codes for CATSNNRERGSYEQYF.

This sequence joins TRBV5-1 and TRBJ2-5; D gene ambiguous. Germline CDR1 reads SGHRS; CDR2 reads YFSETQ. The CDR3 is 13 amino acids. Trimming removed 2 bases at V and 5 bases at J, with 10 bases between. CDR3 protein: CASSFRLGETQYF. CDR3 coding DNA: TGCGCCAGCAGCTTCCGGCTTGGGGAGACCCAGTACTTC.

The V and J genes are TRBV21-1 and TRBJ2-3; no check of the table's D call, TRBD2, against the DNA was made. TRBV21-1 is a listed pseudogene. The CDR3 totals 15 residues. The CDR3, as DNA: TGTGCCAGCAGCCACAGACTAGCGGTGTTGGGTACGCAGTATTTT. It yields the protein CASSHRLAVLGTQYF.

The V gene is TRBV12-5, the J gene TRBJ2-7, with TRBD2 matching over 8 bases. V was clipped by 1 base and J by 3 bases; unmatched bases: 14. Germline V lookup: CDR1 LGHNT, CDR2 FRNRAP. The CDR3 covers 18 residues. The CDR3 nucleotides read TGTGCTAGTGGTTTGGCACCGACCCAAACGGGACTAGTCTACGAGCAGTACTTC. Protein: CASGLAPTQTGLVYEQYF.

V gene TRBV2 combines with J gene TRBJ2-2; D may correspond to TRBD1 or TRBD2 (5 bases each). There are 16 residues in the CDR3. Trimming took off 4 bases at V and 6 bases at J, with 18 bases between the two ends. Germline assignment: CDR1 SNHLY and CDR2 FYNNEI. The DNA of the CDR3 is TGTGCCAGCAGTGGAGACAGAGGTGGGGGACCCGGGGAGCTGTTTTTT. This sequence encodes CASSGDRGGGPGELFF.

The chain couples TRBV12-5 to TRBJ2-7; tentatively, D is TRBD1 (5 bases). The V gene's germline CDR1 is LGHNT and CDR2 FRNRAP. The V end was cut by 9 bases, the J end by 2 bases, with 14 bases between. The CDR3 is made up of 13 amino acids. Written as DNA, the CDR3 is TGTGCTAGCTCAGGGTCTGTAACCTACGAGCAGTACTTC. Its translation is CASSGSVTYEQYF.

The chain carries TRBV19 and TRBJ2-5, with a tentative D call TRBD1 (5 bases). CDR1 and CDR2 (germline): LNHDA, SQIVND (reference sequence). V was clipped by 9 bases and J by 7 bases, with 12 bases between them. This CDR3 has 11 amino acids. In DNA form, the CDR3 reads TGTGCCAGCCGCCTAAGGGGGACCCAGTACTTC. This translates into CASRLRGTQYF. The full variable domain, rest sourced from reference TRBV19 and TRBJ2-5, is DGGITQSPKYLFRKEGQNVTLSCEQNLNHDAMYWYRQDPGQGLRLIYYSQIVNDFQKGDIAEGYSVSREKKESFPLTVTSAQKNPTAFYLCASRLRGTQYFGPGTRLLVL.

The chain uses TRBV14 and TRBJ2-5; 7 positions agree with TRBD1. Per germline, CDR1 SGHDN and CDR2 FVKESK. The V and J ends lost 0 bases and 3 bases, in that order; junction bases with no gene match: 16. CDR3 length: 19 residues. CDR3 nucleotides: TGTGCCAGCAGCCAAGATTACCCGTCCTCGGACAGGCATGAAGAGACCCAGTACTTC. As protein: CASSQDYPSSDRHEETQYF.

The rearrangement joins TRBV19 to TRBJ2-7; D could derive from TRBD1 or TRBD2 (5 bases each). V was pared by 5 bases and J by 0 bases, with 23 bases between. Germline CDR1 reads LNHDA; CDR2 reads SQIVND (reference sequence). The CDR3 runs to 18 residues. CDR3 protein: CASSPLNSRDGFSYEQYF. CDR3 bases: TGTGCCAGTAGTCCCCTAAATTCTCGGGACGGGTTCTCCTACGAGCAGTACTTC.

The rearrangement uses TRBV18 and TRBJ1-1; D is unclear. The CDR3 length is 14 residues. Germline CDR1 is KGHSH and CDR2 is LQKENI. The germline V and J ends were trimmed by 0 bases and 0 bases, with 5 bases remaining between them. CDR3 sequence: CASSPPAVNTEAFF. The CDR3 DNA reads TGTGCCAGCTCACCACCGGCCGTGAACACTGAAGCTTTCTTT.

This clone was picked up one time. The chain carries TRBV2 and TRBJ1-6, with 8 bases that match TRBD1. Germline lookup yields CDR1 SNHLY and CDR2 FYNNEI. This CDR3 has 18 residues. V lost 6 bases and J lost 7; bases outside the gene matches: 17. CDR3 sequence reads: CASSETGDHLVGNSPLHF. The CDR3 DNA follows: TGTGCCAGCAGCGAGACAGGGGATCACTTAGTTGGGAATTCACCCCTCCACTTT.

This clone was observed once. V is TRBV5-4 and J is TRBJ1-2, with TRBD1 matching 8 bases. This CDR3 has 17 amino acids. J lost 7 bases, V lost 4 bases, and 18 bases had no gene match. Looked up from germline, CDR1 is SGHNT and CDR2 is YYREEE (reference sequence). The CDR3 reads CASSLICPDREHVGYTF. CDR3 nucleotides: TGTGCCAGCAGCCTTATTTGTCCGGACAGGGAGCACGTTGGCTACACCTTC.

Concerning this clone itself: The junction shows a germline mismatch at one end, possibly a read error. CDR3 coding DNA: TGTGCCAGCCCAAGGGGGTGGAAGTGGGTCTTC. Protein product: CASPRGWKWVF. The J gene is TRBJ2-1, the V gene TRBV6-1; perhaps TRBD1 as D (6 bases). This CDR3 comprises 11 residues. Germline V gene lookup returns CDR1 MNHNS and CDR2 SASEGT.

The V gene is TRBV7-9, the J gene TRBJ2-7; D gene ambiguous. Looked up from germline, CDR1 is SEHNR and CDR2 is FQNEAQ (reference sequence). The ends were cut back, 2 bases at V and 0 bases at J, with 2 bases in the middle. CDR3 length: 12 amino acids. CDR3 sequence: CASSLNSYEQYF. Written as DNA, the CDR3 is TGTGCCAGCAGCTTAAACTCCTACGAGCAGTACTTC.

The CDR3 protein is CASSLEGQGACYNEQFF. CDR3 in DNA: TGTGCCAGCAGCTTAGAGGGCCAGGGGGCATGCTACAATGAGCAGTTCTTC. The gene calls are TRBV7-2 and TRBJ2-1, with TRBD1 identical over 8 bases. The CDR3 covers 17 residues. V lost 1 base, J lost 3 bases, and 8 bases stayed unmatched. Germline lookup yields CDR1 SGHTA and CDR2 FQGNSA.

This chain joins TRBV19 and TRBJ2-4; D is ambiguous. Germline lookup yields CDR1 LNHDA and CDR2 SQIVND (reference sequence). The CDR3 is 14 residues long. V lost 6 bases to trimming and J lost 1 base, with 10 bases between them. The CDR3 region has the DNA TGTGCCAGTAGCCCATCCAGGGCCAAAAACATTCAGTACTTC. It codes for CASSPSRAKNIQYF.

The genes are TRBV6-1 and TRBJ1-1; unclear D gene. CDR3 length equals 14 residues. With 8 bases removed from V and 4 bases from J, the gap between germline ends came to 17 bases. Germline lookup yields CDR1 MNHNS and CDR2 SASEGT. The CDR3 coding sequence is TGTGCCAGCCTCGTCAGCCCTCATGCCACTGAAGCTTTCTTT. Its protein product is CASLVSPHATEAFF.

The chain combines TRBV18 with TRBJ2-3, with 7 positions matching TRBD1. Germline CDR1 KGHSH, CDR2 LQKENI. The CDR3 has 17 amino acids. J lost 2 bases, V lost 3 bases, and 11 bases had no gene match. CDR3 bases: TGTGCCAGCTCACCTCCCGGGACAGAGAATCACACAGATACGCAGTATTTT. Encoded protein: CASSPPGTENHTDTQYF.

This clone was found once. V gene TRBV12-5 combines with J gene TRBJ2-4; 9 bases agree with TRBD1. This CDR3 spans 16 amino acids. V dropped 2 bases and J dropped 6; count of bases not matched to a gene: 8. Germline V gene lookup returns CDR1 LGHNT and CDR2 FRNRAP. CDR3 sequence reads: CASGLTPGQGGNIQYF. DNA of the CDR3: TGTGCTAGTGGTTTGACCCCGGGACAGGGAGGAAACATTCAGTACTTC.

The chain recombines TRBV5-4 with TRBJ2-5, with 12 positions matching TRBD2. This CDR3 is built from 15 residues. CDR1 and CDR2 (germline): SGHNT, YYREEE (reference sequence). After removal of 5 bases from V and 3 bases from J, the junction contained 5 bases not matched to a gene. The CDR3 loop reads CASRPTSGGKETQYF. The CDR3 DNA is TGTGCCAGCAGGCCAACTAGCGGGGGGAAAGAGACCCAGTACTTC.

This clone was recorded only once. The rearrangement links TRBV12-5 to TRBJ1-2; D call uncertain. With 4 bases removed from V and 6 bases from J, the gap between germline ends came to 6 bases. The CDR3 runs 11 residues. Germline CDR1 is LGHNT and CDR2 is FRNRAP. The CDR3 reads CASGWEDGYTF. DNA of the CDR3: TGTGCTAGTGGTTGGGAGGATGGCTACACCTTC.

V and J are TRBV6-1 and TRBJ2-7; D is possibly TRBD2 (5 bases). The CDR3 totals 13 residues. Germline assignment: CDR1 MNHNS and CDR2 SASEGT. Trimming pared 0 bases from V and 5 bases from J, leaving 8 bases between. The CDR3 DNA sequence: TGTGCCAGCAGTGAAGCGAAGCGGAACGAGCAGTACTTC. The encoded protein is CASSEAKRNEQYF.

The V call is TRBV11-3, the J call TRBJ2-7; D gene uncertain. Germline CDR1 reads SGHNT; CDR2 reads YENEEA. Trimming took off 2 bases at V and 3 bases at J, with 14 bases between the two ends. The CDR3 spans 15 residues. The CDR3 DNA is TGTGCCAGCAGCTTACCTCCTGCCGGCAACTACGAGCAGTACTTC. Translating it yields CASSLPPAGNYEQYF.

The rearrangement joins TRBV28 to TRBJ2-7, with D unresolved. Trimming took 5 bases from V and 2 from J, leaving 16 bases between them. The CDR3 is made up of 15 amino acids. From germline, CDR1 is MDHEN and CDR2 SYDVKM. The CDR3 coding sequence is TGTGCCAGCAGTGCTCGAGGCGATCGAGCCTACGAGCAGTACTTC. Translating gives CASSARGDRAYEQYF.

The V gene is TRBV5-1, the J gene TRBJ2-3; 8 bases fit TRBD2. V lost 6 bases to trimming and J lost 4 bases; unmatched junction nucleotides: 10. CDR3 length: 15 residues. Germline V gene data show CDR1 as SGHRS and CDR2 as YFSETQ. The CDR3 loop reads CASNSKREFPDTQYF. CDR3 nucleotide sequence: TGCGCCAGCAATTCGAAGCGGGAGTTCCCAGATACGCAGTATTTT.